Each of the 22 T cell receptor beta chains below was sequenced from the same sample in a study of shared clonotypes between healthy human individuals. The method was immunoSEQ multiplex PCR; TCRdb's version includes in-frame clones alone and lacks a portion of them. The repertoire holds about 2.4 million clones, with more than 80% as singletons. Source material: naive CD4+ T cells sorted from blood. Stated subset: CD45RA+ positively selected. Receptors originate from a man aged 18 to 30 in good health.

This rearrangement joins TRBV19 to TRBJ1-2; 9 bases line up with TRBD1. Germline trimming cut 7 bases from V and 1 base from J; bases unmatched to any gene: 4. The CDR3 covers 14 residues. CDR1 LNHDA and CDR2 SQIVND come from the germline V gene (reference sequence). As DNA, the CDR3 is TGTGCCAGTATCCGGGACAGGGATAACTATGGCTACACCTTC. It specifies CASIRDRDNYGYTF.

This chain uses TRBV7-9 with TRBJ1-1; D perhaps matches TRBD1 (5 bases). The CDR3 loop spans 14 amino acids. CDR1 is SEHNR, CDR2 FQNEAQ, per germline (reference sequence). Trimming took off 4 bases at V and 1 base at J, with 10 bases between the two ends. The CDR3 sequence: CASSSRRGNTEAFF. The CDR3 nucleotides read TGTGCCAGCAGCTCCCGAAGGGGGAACACTGAAGCTTTCTTT.

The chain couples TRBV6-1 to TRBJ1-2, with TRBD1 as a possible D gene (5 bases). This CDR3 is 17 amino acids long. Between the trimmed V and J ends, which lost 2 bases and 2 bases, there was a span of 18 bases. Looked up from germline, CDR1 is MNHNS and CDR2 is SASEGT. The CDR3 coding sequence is TGTGCCAGCAGTGAATGGGGAGGGGTGGTAGTGAACTATGGCTACACCTTC. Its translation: CASSEWGGVVVNYGYTF.

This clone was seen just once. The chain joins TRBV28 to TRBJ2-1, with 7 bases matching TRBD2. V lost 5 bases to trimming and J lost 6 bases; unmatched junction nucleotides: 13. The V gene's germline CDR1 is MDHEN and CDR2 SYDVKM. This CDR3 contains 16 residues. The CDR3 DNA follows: TGTGCCAGCAGTCTCCTCGGAGCCGGGGGGACCAATGAGCAGTTCTTC. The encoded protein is CASSLLGAGGTNEQFF. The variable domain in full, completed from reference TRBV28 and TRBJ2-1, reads DVKVTQSSRYLVKRTGEKVFLECVQDMDHENMFWYRQDPGLGLRLIYFSYDVKMKEKGDIPEGYSVSREKKERFSLILESASTNQTSMYLCASSLLGAGGTNEQFFGPGTRLTVL.

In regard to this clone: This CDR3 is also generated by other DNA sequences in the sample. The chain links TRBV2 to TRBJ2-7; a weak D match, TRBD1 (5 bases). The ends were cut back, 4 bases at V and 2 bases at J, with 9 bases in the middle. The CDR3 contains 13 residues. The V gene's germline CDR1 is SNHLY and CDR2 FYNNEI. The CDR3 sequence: CASSVDRAYEQYF. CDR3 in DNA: TGTGCCAGCAGTGTTGACAGAGCCTACGAGCAGTACTTC.

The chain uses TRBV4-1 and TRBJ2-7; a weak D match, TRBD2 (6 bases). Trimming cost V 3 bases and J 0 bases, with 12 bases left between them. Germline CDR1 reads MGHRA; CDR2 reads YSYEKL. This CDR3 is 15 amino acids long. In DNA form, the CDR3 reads TGCGCCAGCAGCCAGTTGTACGGGGGCTCCTACGAGCAGTACTTC. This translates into CASSQLYGGSYEQYF.

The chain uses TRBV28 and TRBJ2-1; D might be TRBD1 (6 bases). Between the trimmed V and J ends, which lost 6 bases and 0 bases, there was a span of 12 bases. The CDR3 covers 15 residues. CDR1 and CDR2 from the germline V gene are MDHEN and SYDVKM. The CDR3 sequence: CASSPDRSSYNEQFF. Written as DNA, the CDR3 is TGTGCCAGCAGCCCCGACAGGAGCTCCTACAATGAGCAGTTCTTC.

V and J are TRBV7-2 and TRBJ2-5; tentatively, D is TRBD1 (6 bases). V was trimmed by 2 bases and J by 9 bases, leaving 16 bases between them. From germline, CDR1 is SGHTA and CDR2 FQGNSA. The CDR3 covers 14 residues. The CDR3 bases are TGTGCCAGCAGCTTAACTCCCGGTTCAGGGGCCCAGTACTTC. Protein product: CASSLTPGSGAQYF. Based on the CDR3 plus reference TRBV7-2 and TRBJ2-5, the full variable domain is GAGVSQSPSNKVTEKGKDVELRCDPISGHTALYWYRQSLGQGLEFLIYFQGNSAPDKSGLPSDRFSAERTGGSVSTLTIQRTQQEDSAVYLCASSLTPGSGAQYFGPGTRLLVL.

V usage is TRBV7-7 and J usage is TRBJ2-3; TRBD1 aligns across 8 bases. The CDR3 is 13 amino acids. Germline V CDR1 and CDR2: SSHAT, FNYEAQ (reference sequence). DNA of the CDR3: TGTGCGGTAGGACAGGGTGGCACAGATACGCAGTATTTT. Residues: CAVGQGGTDTQYF.

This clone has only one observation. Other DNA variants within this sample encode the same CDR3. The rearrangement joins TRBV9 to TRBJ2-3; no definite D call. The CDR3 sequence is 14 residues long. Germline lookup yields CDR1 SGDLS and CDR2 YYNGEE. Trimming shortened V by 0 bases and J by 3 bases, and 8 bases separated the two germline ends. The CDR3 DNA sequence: TGTGCCAGCAGCGTAGTGGGTACGACAGATACGCAGTATTTT. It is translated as CASSVVGTTDTQYF.

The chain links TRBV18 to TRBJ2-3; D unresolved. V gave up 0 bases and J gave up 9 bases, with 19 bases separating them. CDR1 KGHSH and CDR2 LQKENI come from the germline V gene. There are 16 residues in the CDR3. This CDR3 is CASSPPTSEGPKTQYF. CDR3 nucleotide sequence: TGTGCCAGCTCACCACCGACGTCAGAAGGGCCAAAGACGCAGTATTTT. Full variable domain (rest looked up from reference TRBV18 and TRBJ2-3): NAGVMQNPRHLVRRRGQEARLRCSPMKGHSHVYWYRQLPEEGLKFMVYLQKENIIDESGMPKERFSAEFPKEGPSILRIQQVVRGDSAAYFCASSPPTSEGPKTQYFGPGTRLTVL.

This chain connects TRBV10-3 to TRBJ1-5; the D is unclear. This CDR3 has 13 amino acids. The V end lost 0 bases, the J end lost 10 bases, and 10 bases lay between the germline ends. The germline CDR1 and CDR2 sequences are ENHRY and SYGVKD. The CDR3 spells CAISESFNGPQHF. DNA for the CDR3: TGTGCCATCAGTGAGTCTTTTAACGGTCCCCAGCATTTT.

CDR3 residues: CASSVGLMGGEAFF. CDR3 sequence (DNA): TGTGCCAGCAGCGTAGGCCTAATGGGGGGTGAAGCTTTCTTT. This sequence joins TRBV9 and TRBJ1-1; maybe TRBD1 (5 bases). CDR3 length: 14 residues. V lost 0 bases and J lost 7, with 13 bases in between. Germline CDR1 is SGDLS and CDR2 is YYNGEE.

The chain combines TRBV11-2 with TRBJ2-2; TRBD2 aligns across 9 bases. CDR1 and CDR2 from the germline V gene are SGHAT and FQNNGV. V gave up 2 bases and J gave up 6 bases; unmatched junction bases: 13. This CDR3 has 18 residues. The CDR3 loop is CASSLRSKMSGGSGELFF. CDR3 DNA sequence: TGTGCCAGCAGCTTAAGGTCGAAAATGAGCGGGGGGTCCGGGGAGCTGTTTTTT.

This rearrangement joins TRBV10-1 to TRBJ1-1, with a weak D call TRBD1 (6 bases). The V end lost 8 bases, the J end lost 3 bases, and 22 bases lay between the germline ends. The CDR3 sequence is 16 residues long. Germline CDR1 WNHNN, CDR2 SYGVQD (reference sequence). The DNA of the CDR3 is TGCGCCAGCGGGTGGTCCGTCAGGGGAGGGGACACTGAAGCTTTCTTT. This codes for CASGWSVRGGDTEAFF.

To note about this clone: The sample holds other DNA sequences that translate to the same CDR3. The CDR3 DNA follows: TGTGCCAGCAGCTTAGATCGCGGGGAACAGTACTTC. Protein sequence: CASSLDRGEQYF. The V and J genes are TRBV11-3 and TRBJ2-7; D is perhaps TRBD2 (6 bases). Trimming removed 0 bases at V and 10 bases at J, with 10 bases between. CDR3 size: 12 residues. Germline V gene sequence: CDR1 SGHNT, CDR2 YENEEA. Drawing the rest from reference TRBV11-3 and TRBJ2-7, the complete variable domain is EAGVVQSPRYKIIEKKQPVAFWCNPISGHNTLYWYLQNLGQGPELLIRYENEEAVDDSQLPKDRFSAERLKGVDSTLKIQPAELGDSAVYLCASSLDRGEQYFGPGTRLTVT.

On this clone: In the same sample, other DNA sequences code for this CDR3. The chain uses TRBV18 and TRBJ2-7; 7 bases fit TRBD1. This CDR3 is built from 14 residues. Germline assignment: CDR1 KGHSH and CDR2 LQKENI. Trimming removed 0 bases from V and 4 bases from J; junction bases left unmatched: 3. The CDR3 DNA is TGTGCCAGCTCACCACCGGGACAGCCTTACGAGCAGTACTTC. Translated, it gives CASSPPGQPYEQYF.

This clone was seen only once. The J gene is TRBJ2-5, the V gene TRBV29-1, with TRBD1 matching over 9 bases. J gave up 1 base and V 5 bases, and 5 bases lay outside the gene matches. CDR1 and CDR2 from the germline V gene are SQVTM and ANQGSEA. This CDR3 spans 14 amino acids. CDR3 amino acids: CSVKYRGPQETQYF. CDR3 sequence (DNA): TGCAGCGTTAAATACAGGGGGCCCCAAGAGACCCAGTACTTC.

Here the CDR3 reads CASSLAMPGLAGTSYEQYF. DNA of the CDR3: TGCGCCAGCAGCTTGGCGATGCCGGGACTAGCGGGGACCTCCTACGAGCAGTACTTC. The chain has TRBV5-1 and TRBJ2-7; TRBD2 matches 13 bases. J was trimmed by 0 bases and V by 0 bases; bases with no gene match: 9. Looked up from germline, CDR1 is SGHRS and CDR2 is YFSETQ. The CDR3 length is 19 residues.

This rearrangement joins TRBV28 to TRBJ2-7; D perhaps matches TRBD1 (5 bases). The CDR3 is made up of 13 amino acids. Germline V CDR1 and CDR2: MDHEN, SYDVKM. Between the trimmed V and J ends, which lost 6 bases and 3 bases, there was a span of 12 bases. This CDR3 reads CASSLGADYEQYF. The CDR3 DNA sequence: TGTGCCAGCAGCCTAGGGGCCGACTACGAGCAGTACTTC. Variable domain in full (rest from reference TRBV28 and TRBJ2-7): DVKVTQSSRYLVKRTGEKVFLECVQDMDHENMFWYRQDPGLGLRLIYFSYDVKMKEKGDIPEGYSVSREKKERFSLILESASTNQTSMYLCASSLGADYEQYFGPGTRLTVT.

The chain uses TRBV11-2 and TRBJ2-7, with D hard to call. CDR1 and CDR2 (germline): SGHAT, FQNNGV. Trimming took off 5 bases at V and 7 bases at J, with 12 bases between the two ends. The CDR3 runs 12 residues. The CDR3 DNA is TGTGCCAGCAGCCCCCAAGGCCAAGAGCAGTACTTC. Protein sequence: CASSPQGQEQYF.

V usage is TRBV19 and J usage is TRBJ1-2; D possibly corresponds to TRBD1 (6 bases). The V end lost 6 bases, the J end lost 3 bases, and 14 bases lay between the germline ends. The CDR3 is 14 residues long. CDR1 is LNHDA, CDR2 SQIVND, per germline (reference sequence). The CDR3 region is CASRLTGGYYGYTF. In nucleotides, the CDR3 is TGTGCCAGTAGGCTGACAGGTGGCTACTATGGCTACACCTTC.